What follows are 7 T cell receptor beta chains derived from one specimen sequenced in a study of T cell repertoires in cytomegalovirus infection. TCRdb called the reads again in MiXCR, with one record for every CDR3 protein. This repertoire shows over 150,000 distinct CDR3 sequences, about 15% found once; its top ten account for over 25%. Sequencing was performed on PBMCs. The receptor set was obtained from a human donor in good health (CMV status not recorded). Some clones in this sample may be carry-over from other donors' samples.

This clonotype was seen more than once but under ten times. V gene TRBV20-1 combines with J gene TRBJ2-5; 8 bases align to TRBD1. This CDR3 spans 16 amino acids. CDR1 is DFQATT and CDR2 is SNEGSKA in the germline V gene (reference sequence). After removal of 6 bases from V and 0 bases from J, the junction contained 12 bases not matched to a gene. CDR3: CSAKPWTGLYQETQYF. The CDR3 DNA sequence: TGCAGTGCCAAACCTTGGACAGGGCTGTACCAAGAGACCCAGTACTTC.

J is TRBJ1-1 and V is TRBV9; 11 bases align to TRBD1. Germline V gene lookup returns CDR1 SGDLS and CDR2 YYNGEE. Unmatched junction bases numbered 6, after V lost 4 bases and J lost 4 bases. The CDR3 contains 15 residues. Here the CDR3 reads CASSPGQGVGTEAFF. CDR3 sequence (DNA): TGTGCCAGCAGCCCGGGACAGGGGGTAGGCACTGAAGCTTTCTTT.

This sequence joins TRBV28 and TRBJ1-4; no definite D call. Trimming pared 3 bases from V and 0 bases from J, leaving 17 bases between. Per germline, CDR1 MDHEN and CDR2 SYDVKM. CDR3 length: 18 residues. CDR3 residues: CASSFLVLRPTTNEKLFF. DNA of the CDR3: TGTGCCAGCAGTTTTCTAGTCTTGAGACCGACAACTAATGAAAAACTGTTTTTT. Variable domain in full (rest from reference TRBV28 and TRBJ1-4): DVKVTQSSRYLVKRTGEKVFLECVQDMDHENMFWYRQDPGLGLRLIYFSYDVKMKEKGDIPEGYSVSREKKERFSLILESASTNQTSMYLCASSFLVLRPTTNEKLFFGSGTQLSVL.

This clonotype was picked up many times. This chain uses TRBV7-2 with TRBJ1-4; no firm D call. Germline V CDR1 and CDR2: SGHTA, FQGNSA. The CDR3 is made up of 12 amino acids. V lost 5 bases to trimming and J lost 5 bases, with 6 bases between them. This CDR3 is CASSGRNEKLFF. The CDR3 nucleotides are TGTGCCAGCAGCGGGAGGAATGAAAAACTGTTTTTT. The complete variable domain, with remaining parts taken from reference TRBV7-2 and TRBJ1-4, reads GAGVSQSPSNKVTEKGKDVELRCDPISGHTALYWYRQSLGQGLEFLIYFQGNSAPDKSGLPSDRFSAERTGGSVSTLTIQRTQQEDSAVYLCASSGRNEKLFFGSGTQLSVL.

This clonotype was observed a few times. The V and J genes are TRBV6-2 or TRBV6-3 and TRBJ1-5, with TRBD1 matching over 8 bases. The CDR3 extends over 16 amino acids. The germline V gene has CDR1 MNHEY and CDR2 SVGEGT. The V gene end was trimmed by 5 bases and the J gene end by 6 bases; junction bases not matched to a gene: 12. DNA of the CDR3: TGTGCCAGCAGTCCCGCGACAGGGGCTGGTTCTCAGCCCCAGCATTTT. Its protein is CASSPATGAGSQPQHF.

The sample holds many counts of this clonotype. The chain joins TRBV10-3 to TRBJ1-1, with D perhaps matching TRBD1 (6 bases). The CDR3 spans 19 residues. Germline assignment: CDR1 ENHRY and CDR2 SYGVKD. Trimming shortened V by 2 bases and J by 1 base, and 23 bases separated the two germline ends. CDR3: CAISERRSGVLGKNTEAFF. The CDR3 bases are TGTGCCATCAGTGAGCGCCGGTCAGGGGTGTTGGGGAAGAACACTGAAGCTTTCTTT.

Regarding this clonotype: It may be a read error: a sequence one base away is much more abundant. The conserved closing phenylalanine or tryptophan is absent in this CDR3, likely reflecting a read error. CDR3 region: CASSLRQASSGNTIYY. The CDR3 DNA reads as TGTGCCAGCAGTTTAAGACAGGCAAGCTCTGGAAACACCATATATTAT. V and J are TRBV12-3 or TRBV12-4 and TRBJ1-3; D perhaps matches TRBD1 (6 bases). This CDR3 comprises 16 residues. V shed 2 bases and J shed 0 bases, with 11 bases lying between them.